This is a list of T cell receptor beta chains from one sample in a study of OX40 agonist ivuxolimab in advanced cancers. The assay was immunoSEQ multiplex PCR, and TCRdb's table has in-frame clones only and misses some. The sample yields 10,000 to 13,000 clones, roughly three quarters seen once. The starting material was CD4+ or CD8+ T cells sorted from blood, obtained in a trial of the OX40 agonist ivuxolimab. The receptors here all came from an adult with an advanced solid tumor such as melanoma, head and neck, liver or kidney cancer. Each CDR3 is given with its conserved first and last residue. The order of the fields is clone size, J gene, D gene, V gene, CDR3 protein, CDR3 DNA. D genes are given only for firm matches. Clone size is stated in some rows and not others, as once, few, many or a class when expanded.

clone_size: .; j_call: TRBJ2-3; d_call: .; v_call: TRBV29-1; cdr3_aa: CSVPGTDTDTQYF; cdr3_nt: TGCAGCGTTCCCGGGACTGACACAGATACGCAGTATTTT
clone_size: .; j_call: TRBJ2-7; d_call: .; v_call: TRBV11-2; cdr3_aa: CASSFLGGDEQYF; cdr3_nt: TGTGCCAGCAGCTTTTTGGGGGGCGACGAGCAGTACTTC
clone_size: .; j_call: TRBJ2-4; d_call: .; v_call: TRBV21-1; cdr3_aa: CASSKAGGGDKNIQYF; cdr3_nt: TGTGCCAGCAGCAAGGCAGGGGGCGGTGACAAAAACATTCAGTACTTC
clone_size: once; j_call: TRBJ1-3; d_call: .; v_call: TRBV9; cdr3_aa: CASSVGDGSSGNTIYF; cdr3_nt: TGTGCCAGCAGCGTAGGGGACGGAAGCTCTGGAAACACCATATATTTT
clone_size: .; j_call: TRBJ1-2; d_call: .; v_call: TRBV6-5; cdr3_aa: CASTTPQEDYGYTF; cdr3_nt: TGTGCCAGCACCACGCCCCAGGAGGACTATGGCTACACCTTC
clone_size: .; j_call: TRBJ2-7; d_call: .; v_call: TRBV5-1; cdr3_aa: CASTTGAVGVDEQYF; cdr3_nt: TGCGCCAGTACTACCGGGGCCGTGGGAGTAGACGAGCAGTACTTC
clone_size: .; j_call: TRBJ2-1; d_call: .; v_call: TRBV6-5; cdr3_aa: CASSTGTLYNEQFF; cdr3_nt: TGTGCCAGCAGTACGGGGACACTTTACAATGAGCAGTTCTTC
clone_size: .; j_call: TRBJ2-7; d_call: .; v_call: TRBV7-8; cdr3_aa: CASSTPGHQNPYEQYF; cdr3_nt: TGTGCCAGCAGCACCCCGGGACACCAAAATCCCTACGAGCAGTACTTC
clone_size: .; j_call: TRBJ1-2; d_call: .; v_call: TRBV4-1; cdr3_aa: CASSHAFERGEGYGYTF; cdr3_nt: TGCGCCAGCAGCCATGCCTTTGAGCGGGGAGAGGGCTATGGCTACACCTTC
clone_size: .; j_call: TRBJ2-1; d_call: TRBD1; v_call: TRBV7-3; cdr3_aa: CASSLGTGPYNEQFF; cdr3_nt: TGTGCCAGCAGCTTAGGGACAGGGCCCTACAATGAGCAGTTCTTC
clone_size: .; j_call: TRBJ1-1; d_call: .; v_call: TRBV15; cdr3_aa: CATSRDRTSMNTEAFF; cdr3_nt: TGTGCCACCAGCAGGGACCGAACATCCATGAACACTGAAGCTTTCTTT
clone_size: .; j_call: TRBJ2-3; d_call: TRBD2; v_call: TRBV5-4; cdr3_aa: CASSSPGAGGDTDTQYF; cdr3_nt: TGTGCCAGCAGCTCCCCGGGGGCGGGAGGGGACACAGATACGCAGTATTTT
clone_size: .; j_call: TRBJ2-7; d_call: .; v_call: TRBV11-3; cdr3_aa: CASQSESEQYF; cdr3_nt: TGTGCCAGCCAGTCGGAGAGCGAGCAGTACTTC
clone_size: .; j_call: TRBJ2-1; d_call: .; v_call: TRBV6-9; cdr3_aa: CASSSAAGEDEQFF; cdr3_nt: TGTGCCAGCAGTTCCGCGGCGGGTGAAGATGAGCAGTTCTTC
clone_size: .; j_call: TRBJ1-6; d_call: TRBD1; v_call: TRBV6-6; cdr3_aa: CASSDPDRVNSPLHF; cdr3_nt: TGTGCCAGCAGCGACCCCGACAGGGTAAATTCACCCCTCCACTTT
clone_size: .; j_call: TRBJ2-7; d_call: .; v_call: TRBV13; cdr3_aa: CASSLAVWTDEQYF; cdr3_nt: TGTGCCAGCAGCTTAGCTGTTTGGACCGACGAGCAGTACTTC
clone_size: once; j_call: TRBJ1-1; d_call: .; v_call: TRBV9; cdr3_aa: CASSVGGYTEAFF; cdr3_nt: TGTGCCAGCAGCGTAGGAGGTTACACTGAAGCTTTCTTT
clone_size: once; j_call: TRBJ2-1; d_call: TRBD1; v_call: TRBV4-1; cdr3_aa: CASSQETGNEQFF; cdr3_nt: TGCGCCAGCAGCCAAGAGACAGGGAATGAGCAGTTCTTC
clone_size: .; j_call: TRBJ2-5; d_call: .; v_call: TRBV20-1; cdr3_aa: CSGWWGETQYF; cdr3_nt: TGCAGTGGCTGGTGGGGAGAGACCCAGTACTTC
clone_size: .; j_call: TRBJ2-3; d_call: .; v_call: TRBV7-9; cdr3_aa: CASSLRSSSTDTQYF; cdr3_nt: TGTGCCAGCAGCTTAAGGTCCTCGAGCACAGATACGCAGTATTTT
clone_size: medium-sized; j_call: TRBJ2-5; d_call: .; v_call: TRBV2; cdr3_aa: CASSTSDSQETQYF; cdr3_nt: TGTGCCAGCAGCACCTCGGACAGCCAAGAGACCCAGTACTTC
clone_size: once; j_call: TRBJ2-1; d_call: .; v_call: TRBV27; cdr3_aa: CASSFDPLVYNEQFF; cdr3_nt: TGTGCCAGCAGTTTCGACCCACTAGTTTACAATGAGCAGTTCTTC
clone_size: few; j_call: TRBJ1-5; d_call: TRBD1; v_call: TRBV5-3; cdr3_aa: CARSQTGEGQPQHF; cdr3_nt: TGTGCCAGAAGCCAGACAGGGGAGGGTCAGCCCCAGCATTTT
clone_size: .; j_call: TRBJ2-7; d_call: .; v_call: TRBV21-1; cdr3_aa: CASSKGPRDSYEQYF; cdr3_nt: TGTGCCAGCAGCAAAGGACCCAGGGACTCCTACGAGCAGTACTTC
clone_size: .; j_call: TRBJ2-7; d_call: .; v_call: TRBV7-2; cdr3_aa: CASSQTRSGWGEQYF; cdr3_nt: TGTGCCAGCAGTCAAACTAGGTCCGGATGGGGGGAGCAGTACTTC